Detailed here is one T cell receptor (beta chain). Its antigen is undetermined. This entry is derived from a study of T cell responses to AZD1222 COVID-19 vaccine. Study-wide results and caveats: Females made up more of the donors, who were largely white British, and clonal diversity may have come out too low. Among those given AZD1222, only 5 to 7 were seropositive at baseline.

TCRdb keeps only in-frame clones here, not all; method: immunoSEQ multiplex PCR. The data contain tens of thousands of clones, over 75% of them singletons. J lost 6 bases, V lost 5 bases, and 8 bases had no gene match. The CDR3 runs 16 residues. The germline gives CDR1 LNHDA, CDR2 SQIVND (reference sequence). V is TRBV19 and J is TRBJ1-5, with 12 bases lining up with TRBD1. The sample consisted of peripheral blood, taken on day 0 of AZD1222 vaccination. The receptor was derived from an adult in good health. This CDR3 reads CASSPSGTGGGQPQHF. Written as DNA, the CDR3 is TGTGCCAGTAGTCCTTCCGGGACAGGGGGCGGTCAGCCCCAGCATTTT.